The 12 T cell receptor beta chains presented below share a single source sample, sequenced in a study of blood T cell repertoires in COVID-19. Using immunoSEQ multiplex PCR, the repertoire was profiled, and TCRdb retains in-frame clones only, with some absent. The table includes about 150,000 clones, about four fifths detected once. The sequenced sample was peripheral blood. These receptors all come from a human donor with acute or convalescent COVID-19. The donor label of this sample is uncertain.

The chain links TRBV3-1 (or the pseudogene TRBV3-2) to TRBJ2-3; 7 bases match TRBD1. Germline trimming cut 3 bases from V and 4 bases from J; bases unmatched to any gene: 16. Germline CDR1 reads LGHDT; CDR2 reads YNNKEL (reference sequence). This CDR3 is built from 18 residues. The DNA for the CDR3 is TGTGCCAGCAGCCACTTGGGTCGACAGGGACAAGGGGCAGATACGCAGTATTTT. Residues: CASSHLGRQGQGADTQYF.

The CDR3 coding sequence is TGTGCCAGCAGCTTAGATCTCGTGACAGGGACCTACAATGAGCAGTTCTTC. Residues: CASSLDLVTGTYNEQFF. The chain has TRBV11-2 and TRBJ2-1; 7 bases are a match to TRBD1. The CDR3 runs to 17 residues. The germline V gene has CDR1 SGHAT and CDR2 FQNNGV. The V gene end was trimmed by 0 bases and the J gene end by 2 bases; junction bases not matched to a gene: 7.

V and J are TRBV19 and TRBJ1-6; D is possibly TRBD1 (6 bases). Between the trimmed V and J ends, which lost 4 bases and 4 bases, there was a span of 14 bases. CDR3 length: 16 residues. CDR1 and CDR2 from the germline V gene are LNHDA and SQIVND (reference sequence). CDR3 coding DNA: TGTGCCAGTAGTACAACGGGACAAACGTATAATTCACCCCTCCACTTT. This translates into CASSTTGQTYNSPLHF.

This clone was recorded once. This chain joins TRBV7-9 and TRBJ2-5, with 7 bases matching TRBD1. V was pared by 2 bases and J by 2 bases, with 17 bases of the junction left unmatched. The CDR3 contains 19 residues. The germline gives CDR1 SEHNR, CDR2 FQNEAQ (reference sequence). CDR3 DNA: TGTGCCAGCAGCTTAATCCTAAGGAATAAGGACAGGTCACAAGAGACCCAGTACTTC. It yields the protein CASSLILRNKDRSQETQYF.

The chain employs TRBV20-1 and TRBJ1-1; D gene uncertain. Between the trimmed V and J ends, which lost 6 bases and 7 bases, there was a span of 12 bases. The CDR3 runs 11 residues. Germline V gene data show CDR1 as DFQATT and CDR2 as SNEGSKA (reference sequence). The CDR3 DNA is TGCAGTGCGGTTTGGAGTTTTGAAGCTTTCTTT. Amino acid sequence: CSAVWSFEAFF.

This chain connects TRBV10-3 to TRBJ1-6, with 11 bases fitting TRBD1. The CDR3 length is 16 residues. After removal of 4 bases from V and 10 bases from J, the junction contained 9 bases not matched to a gene. Germline V lookup: CDR1 ENHRY, CDR2 SYGVKD. CDR3 loop: CAISGGTGGAVSPLHF. The CDR3, as DNA: TGTGCCATCAGTGGGGGGACAGGGGGTGCGGTATCACCCCTCCACTTT.

The chain carries TRBV6-5 and TRBJ2-5; the match to TRBD1 covers 7 bases. Germline V gene sequence: CDR1 MNHEY, CDR2 SVGAGI. The CDR3 totals 14 residues. V lost 5 bases and J lost 3; bases outside the gene matches: 6. The CDR3 DNA follows: TGTGCCAGCAGTCGTGGGACAGCTAAAGAGACCCAGTACTTC. Its translation is CASSRGTAKETQYF.

The chain carries TRBV3-1 (or the pseudogene TRBV3-2) and TRBJ1-2; D perhaps matches TRBD1 (5 bases). The CDR3 contains 14 residues. Per the germline V gene, CDR1 is LGHDT and CDR2 is YNNKEL (reference sequence). Trimming removed 1 base from V and 5 bases from J, with 11 bases in between. The CDR3 nucleotides read TGTGCCAGCAGCCAAGGAGGAGCAGGGTATGGCTACACCTTC. Protein: CASSQGGAGYGYTF.

V is TRBV27 and J is TRBJ1-4; D ambiguous. The CDR3 contains 17 residues. Germline CDR1 reads MNHEY; CDR2 reads SMNVEV (reference sequence). The V end was cut by 5 bases, the J end by 0 bases, with 16 bases between. CDR3 loop: CASSLTTQSATNEKLFF. The CDR3, as DNA: TGTGCCAGCAGTCTAACGACTCAGTCTGCAACTAATGAAAAACTGTTTTTT.

This chain joins TRBV11-3 and TRBJ1-6; no clear D gene. This CDR3 has 16 residues. CDR1 and CDR2 from the germline V gene are SGHNT and YENEEA. V was shortened by 5 bases and J by 10 bases, with 21 bases between the two germline ends. The CDR3 loop reads CASSRRQLRVVSPLHF. CDR3 in DNA: TGTGCCAGCAGCAGACGACAATTGAGGGTGGTGTCACCCCTCCACTTT.

The CDR3 nucleotides read TGCAGCGTTGGACAGGGGGAGTTGAGCTATGGCTACACCTTC. Translation: CSVGQGELSYGYTF. The V and J genes are TRBV29-1 and TRBJ1-2; 9 nucleotides line up with TRBD1. Germline CDR1 reads SQVTM; CDR2 reads ANQGSEA. The CDR3 extends over 14 amino acids. V lost 4 bases to trimming and J lost 4 bases; unmatched junction nucleotides: 7. Full variable domain (rest looked up from reference TRBV29-1 and TRBJ1-2): SAVISQKPSRDICQRGTSLTIQCQVDSQVTMMFWYRQQPGQSLTLIATANQGSEATYESGFVIDKFPISRPNLTFSTLTVSNMSPEDSSIYLCSVGQGELSYGYTFGSGTRLTVV.

The chain recombines TRBV19 with TRBJ2-2; D is ambiguous. V lost 0 bases and J 9 bases, leaving 11 bases between the germline ends. The CDR3 consists of 14 residues. Germline values: CDR1 LNHDA, CDR2 SQIVND (reference sequence). This chain's CDR3 is CASSIDLLGRELFF. The DNA of the CDR3 is TGTGCCAGTAGTATAGATCTATTGGGCCGGGAGCTGTTTTTT.